Sequencing of this T cell receptor (beta chain) was carried out in a study of neoadjuvant anti-PD-1 for oral cavity cancer (dated by TCRdb to the early 2020s). About the investigation overall: Three to four biweekly doses of nivolumab at 3 mg/kg were mostly administered to patients before curative-intent surgical resection. A fourth nivolumab dose was given around day 43 to patients without progression, and definitive surgical resection was performed in those patients on days 50-56. Under RECIST 1.1, patients with complete response, partial response or stable disease were classed as responders, and patients with progression were classed as non-responders. The parent correlative cohort had about a dozen patients and a response rate of 33%. What the research found in general, with its limitations: A higher pretreatment blood Treg/Th17 ratio correlated with both higher pretreatment blood TCRbeta clonality and lower post-treatment tumor TCRbeta clonality. After neoadjuvant nivolumab, significantly higher T cell clonality (Gini index) was found within PBMCs in non-responders than in responders. The TCR analyses had only a few patients in each response group, and the authors called for validation in larger cohorts.

What the time point label conveys for this sample: before neoadjuvant nivolumab. None of the patients had received prior systemic or radiation treatment, and all were newly diagnosed with stage II-IVA oral cavity squamous cell carcinoma. The cohort was composed of patients with HPV-negative, locally advanced oral cavity squamous cell carcinoma. Peripheral blood mononuclear cells were analyzed directly, without maintenance or expansion in culture. The samples were drawn from a longitudinal correlative study tied to a single-arm phase II trial testing neoadjuvant nivolumab in oral cavity squamous cell carcinoma. Genomic DNA-based TCRbeta sequencing was performed on subject-matched pre- and post-treatment PBMCs and tumors from three responders and three non-responders. Peripheral blood mononuclear cells were collected before nivolumab treatment and were collected again after treatment, at the time of surgery. Genomic DNA was isolated from PBMCs using the Maxwell RSC DNA from Cells kit.

PBMC libraries used mostly about 0.5 ug of input genomic DNA for deep sequencing, with six replicates per sample. Following the manufacturer's instructions, the team built TCRbeta libraries using the immunoSEQ hsTCRbeta kit. Sequencing of the completed libraries took place using an Illumina NovaSeq 6000 S4 flow cell after they had been pooled to around 3.3 nM. Per the source publication's procedure: The immunoSEQ Analyzer was used for raw data preprocessing and quality control. The analysis was limited to productive rearrangements, and each clonotype was defined by a unique CDR3 amino acid sequence. Repertoire clonality was estimated as the Gini-Simpson index, which was computed with the R package tcR. Student's t test was used to compare Gini indices, and Pearson correlation was used to assess associations with tumor size change. In its TCRdb copy, this immuneACCESS table keeps in-frame sequences only and misses some clones. Where compared with another copy, unresolved V genes explain less than half of these, and the others have no known cause. From that table come the V and J calls and clone size; the DNA was used to work out D and trimming. The sample data list around 30,000 clones, and more than 75% of these were observed just once. The top ten clones comprise about 4% of the sample.

Note on this clone: The antigen this receptor binds is unknown. No much larger clone exists at a distance of one base, and base qualities are not known.

Including the terminal cysteine and phenylalanine, the CDR3 comprises 13 residues. Only the CDR3 region is kept as DNA, spanning 39 bases read in frame from base 1. Per the germline V gene (reference sequence), SEHNR is the CDR1 and FQNEAQ is the CDR2. Relative to germline, V is 3 bases shorter and J is 12 bases shorter, with 12 bases between their ends. This chain is built from TRBV7-9 and TRBJ2-6; confidence is insufficient to name the D gene. The specimen was PBMCs, collected before nivolumab (anti-PD-1) treatment. This sequence originates from a person between 35 and 79 years old with oral cavity squamous cell carcinoma. The CDR3 region has the sequence CASSFDGPFVLTF. The DNA reads as follows: TGTGCCAGCAGCTTTGATGGGCCCTTCGTCCTGACTTTC.